The T cell receptor (beta chain) under discussion was sequenced for a study of blood T cells in healthy people across ages. With a J-beta primer mix and a sample-barcoded 5' primer, a second PCR ran about 6 to 11 cycles. With 12 random nucleotides, a template-switch adaptor tagged each individual cDNA molecule. TCRdb fed the 5' RACE reads into MiXCR, producing one record per CDR3 protein. The sample lists some 1.4 million distinct CDR3 sequences; roughly 40% were seen once. Sequencing was performed on blood. This TCR was sampled from a woman aged 18-29 years in good health.

Here the CDR3 DNA reads TGTGCCAGCAGAGGTCTATACTGGGAGGCTCGGCTATGTGGCTACACCTTC. It specifies CASRGLYWEARLCGYTF. The chain couples TRBV2 to TRBJ1-2; D is unclear. V was clipped by 6 bases and J by 7 bases, with 27 bases between them. Germline V gene lookup returns CDR1 SNHLY and CDR2 FYNNEI. The CDR3 is 17 residues long. Full variable domain (missing parts from reference TRBV2 and TRBJ1-2): EPEVTQTPSHQVTQMGQEVILRCVPISNHLYFYWYRQILGQKVEFLVSFYNNEISEKSEIFDDQFSVERPDGSNFTLKIRSTKLEDSAMYFCASRGLYWEARLCGYTFGSGTRLTVV.